This T cell receptor beta chain was recorded in a study of blood T cell repertoires in COVID-19. Authors' analysis steps: Amplifying reference gene primers gave estimates of nucleated cell counts. TCRdb's copy holds only in-frame clones and misses some; the assay was immunoSEQ multiplex PCR. For V, J and clone size, that table is used; D and trimming come from the DNA. The data show about 210,000 clones, with 92% seen just once and around 1.2% held by the top ten. From germline, CDR1 is MDHEN and CDR2 SYDVKM. V lost 3 bases and J lost 7, with 25 bases in between. This CDR3 region has 17 residues. The chain carries TRBV28 and TRBJ2-7; D perhaps matches TRBD2 (6 bases). This clonotype originated in a man aged 30-40 years with acute or convalescent COVID-19. Specimen: peripheral blood. Written as DNA, the CDR3 is TGTGCCAGCAGTTTGCGATCACTGGGAGGACTGTCTGGGGAGCAGTACTTC. Translation: CASSLRSLGGLSGEQYF.